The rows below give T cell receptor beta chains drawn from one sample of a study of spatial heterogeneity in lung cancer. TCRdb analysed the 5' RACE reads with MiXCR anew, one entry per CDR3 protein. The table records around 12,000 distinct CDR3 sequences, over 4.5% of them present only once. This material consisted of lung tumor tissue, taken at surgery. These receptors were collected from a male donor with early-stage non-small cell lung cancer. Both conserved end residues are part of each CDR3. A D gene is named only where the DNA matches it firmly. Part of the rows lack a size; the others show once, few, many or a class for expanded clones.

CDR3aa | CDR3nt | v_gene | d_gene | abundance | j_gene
CASSRLFEQFF | TGTGCCAGCAGCCGGCTGTTTGAGCAGTTCTTC | TRBV6-2/TRBV6-3 | - | many | TRBJ2-1
CASSSPYEGGELFF | TGTGCCAGCAGTTCCCCCTATGAAGGCGGGGAGCTGTTTTTT | TRBV6-2/TRBV6-3 | - | many | TRBJ2-2
CASSPKGGGQPQHF | TGTGCCAGCAGCCCCAAGGGGGGGGGTCAGCCCCAGCATTTT | TRBV7-9 | - | many | TRBJ1-5
CSAKGLAGGFSHNEQFF | TGCAGTGCTAAGGGGCTAGCGGGAGGGTTCTCTCACAATGAGCAGTTCTTC | TRBV20-1 | TRBD2 | many | TRBJ2-1
CSARLAGDSTDTQYF | TGCAGTGCTAGACTAGCGGGAGATAGCACAGATACGCAGTATTTT | TRBV20-1 | TRBD2 | many | TRBJ2-3
CASSRGTGGETQYF | TGTGCCAGCAGCAGGGGGACAGGGGGGGAGACCCAGTACTTC | TRBV6-5 | TRBD1 | many | TRBJ2-5
CATTGQGYEKLFF | TGTGCCACGACGGGACAGGGTTATGAAAAACTGTTTTTT | TRBV19 | TRBD1 | - | TRBJ1-4
CASSQIGQGITNEKLFF | TGCGCCAGCAGCCAGATCGGACAGGGAATAACTAATGAAAAACTGTTTTTT | TRBV4-3 | TRBD1 | many | TRBJ1-4
CASSFARQGGSYGYTF | TGTGCCAGCAGTTTTGCCCGACAGGGAGGGAGCTATGGCTACACCTTC | TRBV27 | TRBD1 | few | TRBJ1-2
CASARAQQQYTGELFF | TGTGCCAGCGCTAGGGCCCAACAGCAGTACACCGGGGAGCTGTTTTTT | TRBV6-5 | - | many | TRBJ2-2
CASSSQSQGLATDTQYF | TGCGCCAGCAGCTCCCAATCCCAGGGTCTTGCAACAGATACGCAGTATTTT | TRBV5-1 | - | many | TRBJ2-3
CASEMDTSEETQYF | TGTGCCAGTGAGATGGATACCTCCGAGGAGACCCAGTACTTC | TRBV19 | - | few | TRBJ2-5
CASSVSGAGHEQFF | TGTGCCAGCAGCGTATCAGGGGCCGGTCATGAGCAGTTCTTC | TRBV9 | - | many | TRBJ2-1
CASRSIGVWEQYF | TGTGCCAGCAGAAGCATAGGGGTCTGGGAGCAGTACTTC | TRBV6-6 | - | many | TRBJ2-7
CASSPGQPNQPQHF | TGTGCCAGCAGTCCCGGACAGCCTAATCAGCCCCAGCATTTT | TRBV12-3/TRBV12-4 | - | many | TRBJ1-5
CASGVLTGGTYNSPLHF | TGTGCCAGCGGAGTCCTAACAGGGGGCACCTATAATTCACCCCTCCACTTT | TRBV28 | TRBD1 | many | TRBJ1-6
CASSYFSGGTDTQYF | TGTGCCAGCAGTTATTTTAGCGGGGGGACTGATACGCAGTATTTT | TRBV6-5 | TRBD2 | few | TRBJ2-3
CASSLGAAPHNEQFF | TGTGCCAGCAGTTTGGGGGCCGCCCCACACAATGAGCAGTTCTTC | TRBV27 | - | - | TRBJ2-1
CASSPLGGANTGELFF | TGTGCCAGCAGCCCCCTCGGGGGGGCCAACACCGGGGAGCTGTTTTTT | TRBV6-2/TRBV6-3 | TRBD2 | many | TRBJ2-2
CASSQEGLQDSYEQYF | TGTGCCAGCAGTCAAGAGGGACTGCAAGACTCCTACGAGCAGTACTTC | TRBV6-5 | - | many | TRBJ2-7
CASSVQSNQPQHF | TGTGCCAGCAGTGTCCAAAGCAATCAGCCCCAGCATTTT | TRBV12-3/TRBV12-4 | - | many | TRBJ1-5
CASSLIGDLNYGYTF | TGTGCCAGCAGCCTCATCGGAGACCTTAACTATGGCTACACCTTC | TRBV7-9 | - | many | TRBJ1-2
CASSYSLLRRGPTNTGELFF | TGTGCCAGCAGTTACTCGCTTTTACGTAGGGGGCCTACGAACACCGGGGAGCTGTTTTTT | TRBV6-8 | TRBD1 | few | TRBJ2-2
CASSLYAGTSNYNSPLHF | TGTGCCAGCAGCCTATACGCCGGGACATCTAACTATAATTCACCCCTCCACTTT | TRBV7-2 | - | many | TRBJ1-6
CASSPLYRGGRPEAFF | TGTGCCAGCAGTCCCCTTTACAGGGGAGGTCGGCCTGAAGCTTTCTTT | TRBV14 | TRBD1 | many | TRBJ1-1
CASSFGVGSPLHF | TGTGCCAGCAGTTTCGGGGTGGGTTCACCCCTCCACTTT | TRBV12-3/TRBV12-4 | - | many | TRBJ1-6
CASSSDGGRGTDTQYF | TGTGCCAGCAGCTCCGACGGGGGGCGTGGCACAGATACGCAGTATTTT | TRBV7-3 | - | many | TRBJ2-3
CASSSGGYSNQPQHF | TGTGCCAGCAGCTCCGGCGGATATAGCAATCAGCCCCAGCATTTT | TRBV12-3/TRBV12-4 | - | many | TRBJ1-5
CASKIEETQYF | TGTGCCAGCAAAATAGAAGAGACCCAGTACTTC | TRBV11-2 | - | many | TRBJ2-5
CASSDYLQQNGYTF | TGTGCCAGCAGCGATTACCTACAGCAAAATGGCTACACCTTC | TRBV7-2 | - | many | TRBJ1-2
CASRPTPNTGELFF | TGTGCCAGCAGGCCAACACCGAACACCGGGGAGCTGTTTTTT | TRBV9 | - | many | TRBJ2-2
CASSFWGRDYGYTF | TGTGCCAGCAGTTTTTGGGGGCGTGACTATGGCTACACCTTC | TRBV28 | - | many | TRBJ1-2
CASSLSFGYGYTF | TGCGCCAGCAGTCTATCTTTCGGGTATGGCTACACCTTC | TRBV5-1 | - | many | TRBJ1-2
CASSSSYNQPRHF | TGTGCCAGCAGCTCATCCTACAATCAGCCCCGGCATTTT | TRBV7-2 | - | once | TRBJ1-5
CASSLLLAGGAIHYEQYF | TGTGCCAGCAGCCTATTACTAGCGGGGGGGGCGATTCACTACGAGCAGTACTTC | TRBV7-8 | TRBD2 | medium-sized | TRBJ2-7
CATKGSGAQGSYNEQFF | TGTGCCACCAAGGGTAGCGGGGCTCAGGGCTCCTACAATGAGCAGTTCTTC | TRBV24-1 | TRBD2 | many | TRBJ2-1
CASSPGTSGHNEQFF | TGCGCCAGCAGCCCGGGGACTAGCGGTCACAATGAGCAGTTCTTC | TRBV4-3 | TRBD2 | many | TRBJ2-1
CACRGGTYGYTF | TGTGCCTGCCGCGGAGGGACTTATGGCTACACCTTC | TRBV6-6 | - | many | TRBJ1-2